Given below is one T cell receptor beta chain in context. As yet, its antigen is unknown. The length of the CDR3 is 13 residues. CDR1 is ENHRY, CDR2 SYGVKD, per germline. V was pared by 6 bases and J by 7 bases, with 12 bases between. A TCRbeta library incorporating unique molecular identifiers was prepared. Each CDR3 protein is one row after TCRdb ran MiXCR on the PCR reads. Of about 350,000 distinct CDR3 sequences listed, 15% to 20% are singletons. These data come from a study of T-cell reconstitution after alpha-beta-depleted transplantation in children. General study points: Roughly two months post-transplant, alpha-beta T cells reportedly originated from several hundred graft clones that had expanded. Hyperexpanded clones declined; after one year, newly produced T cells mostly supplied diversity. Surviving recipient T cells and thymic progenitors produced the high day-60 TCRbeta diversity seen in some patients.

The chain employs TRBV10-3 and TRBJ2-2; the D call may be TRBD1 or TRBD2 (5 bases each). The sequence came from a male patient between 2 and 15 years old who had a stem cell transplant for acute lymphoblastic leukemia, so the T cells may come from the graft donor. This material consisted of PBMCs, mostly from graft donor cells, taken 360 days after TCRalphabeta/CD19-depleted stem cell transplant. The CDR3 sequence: CAISRGVGGELFF. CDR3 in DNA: TGTGCCATCAGCCGGGGCGTTGGCGGGGAGCTGTTTTTT.